This TCR beta chain was recorded in a study of cytomegalovirus exposure and HLA in healthy donors (dated by TCRdb to 2015 to 2018). Study-level background: An earlier analysis of under 600 of the donors reported more than 250 Gb of sequence data and around 110 million unique TCR beta sequences from around 200 million T cells. In the later analysis, no new phenotypic data were used to find candidate immune exposures; instead, reliance was placed on TCR beta sequences and their occurrence across donors. A later genetic analysis took genome-wide SNP genotypes for about three fifths of the roughly 700 donors and used that subset as a discovery cohort. To study patterns of TCR occurrence, a later analysis re-analyzed previously published TCR beta repertoires from several hundred donors and added high-resolution HLA genotyping. To predict cytomegalovirus infection status, the study combined high-throughput TCR immunosequencing, statistical association of individual TCRs with disease status, and machine learning. Besides the first cohort of around 700 subjects, a separate validation cohort made up of 120 different subjects was used. Around 330 gigabases of sequencing data and approximately 91 million unique TCR sequences made up an early release that covered some 640 HLA-typed donors. The study used immunosequencing to profile the T cell repertoires of hundreds of subjects and linked those repertoires to cytomegalovirus serostatus. Typing coverage differed by locus: A, B, C, DRB1 and DQB1 were typed in roughly 620-630 donors, DQA1 in about 550, DPA1 in 606, and DPB1 in 472. Because of strong linkage in the cohort, roughly five DR-DQ haplotypes were treated as single units for association and clustering. Of the roughly 430 genotyped donors, approximately 83% fell in the genetic ancestry cluster associated with self-reported Caucasian donors. The study aimed to test whether signatures of past pathogen exposure could be identified by cataloging public T cell receptors. Among about 370 genotyped donors of the cohort, an average of around 240,000 unique TCR beta nucleotide sequences was sequenced per donor, of which 15% to 20% were non-productive. Class I and class II HLA loci were covered by the typing at four-digit resolution. An earlier analysis of some 500 of the donors used high-throughput TCR beta sequencing to judge whether each TCR beta V gene segment behaved as functional or pseudogenic. All discovery cohort repertoires had been generated on a single sequencing platform. Donor age, sex, ethnicity and CMV serostatus were compiled together with the repertoire data.

The cohort comprised some 730 healthy bone marrow donors. All cohort members were sampled while nominally healthy, although unrecorded immune exposures were likely present. The donor tested CMV seronegative and was one of the 352 seronegative cohort members. A peripheral blood sample was provided by each donor, and peripheral blood mononuclear cells were used for TCR beta sequencing. Genomic DNA extraction from the blood cell samples was performed with the Qiagen DNeasy Blood Extraction Kit. The library came from the immunoSEQ multiplex PCR assay. For the multiplex PCR, a mixture combining 60 forward primers for TCR Vbeta segments and 13 reverse primers for TCR Jbeta segments was used. The CDR3 region of rearranged TCR beta genes was amplified from genomic DNA with a multiplex PCR assay. The Illumina HiSeq System was used to sequence the amplified TCR beta libraries as 87-base-pair reads. Processing in the source paper ran as follows. A later analysis tallied about 77 million unique TCR beta chains across the approximately 670 repertoires, and roughly 11 million of those chains were shared by two or more donors. Raw reads were error-corrected and collapsed into unique sequences by a nearest-neighbor algorithm in which closely related sequences were merged to remove PCR and sequencing errors. CDR3 sequences were aligned to IMGT reference sequences to assign V, D and J gene segments. For a sequence to be retained, a match of at least six nucleotides to both a V gene segment and a J gene segment was required. A rearrangement was called productive if the CDR3 had no stop codons and remained in frame with V and J, and every other rearrangement was called non-productive. CDR3 was defined by IMGT convention, running from the second conserved V-encoded cysteine to the conserved J-encoded phenylalanine. In an earlier analysis of roughly 610 of the donors, sequences lacking an unambiguous match to a single V gene segment were excluded. An earlier analysis of under 750 of the donors called V segments functional above 56.7% productive rearrangements and segregating when the between-donor standard deviation exceeded 5%. A statistical classification framework was built to diagnose cytomegalovirus status from the catalog of TCR beta chain sequences. V and J gene assignment, in a later analysis, came from comparing TCR nucleotide sequences with IMGT/GENE-DB human TR gene sequences. In a later analysis, CDR3 sequences and most-parsimonious VDJ recombination scenarios were assigned using the TCRdist pipeline. In a later analysis, each TCR beta chain was defined by its CDR3 amino acid sequence together with its V-gene family, and reads lacking a unique V-gene family were excluded. To address suspected cross-contamination and a sequencing artifact, a later analysis removed over 500 highly shared, low-generation-probability nucleotide sequences. For each public chain, a later analysis derived a clonal expansion index from normalized ranks of inferred template counts within each repertoire. A later analysis computed generation probabilities with a VDJ recombination model fitted to out-of-frame rearrangements, and checked the results against IGoR. A later analysis scored TCR-TCR, TCR-HLA and TCR-CMV co-occurrence with hypergeometric tests, applying a repertoire-size bias correction to TCR pairs. A later analysis estimated false discovery rates by permuting HLA or CMV assignments 20 times. A later analysis grouped co-occurring TCRs with DBSCAN, adding TCRdist sequence similarity when clustering within HLA-allele-positive subsets. Repertoires with fewer than 30,000 or more than 120,000 public chains, plus five repertoires with anomalous nucleotide sharing, were excluded from co-occurrence clustering. TCRdb stores this immuneACCESS table with in-frame sequences only. Part of the clones is absent; in the studies checked, under half of the shortfall reflects unresolved V genes, and no reason is known for the rest. V and J calls and clone size are given by that table; D and trimming were obtained from the DNA. The sample contains around 230,000 clones, about three quarters of them found a single time. The ten largest account for approximately 1.8% of the sample.

Its CDR3 holds 13 amino acids, cysteine through phenylalanine. CDR3 DNA only is kept here, 39 bases in frame from base 1. The germline V gene (reference sequence) provides CDR1 SEHNR and CDR2 FQNEAQ. V gives up 4 bases and J gives up 4 bases, and the segment between their germline ends measures 10 bases. As concerns this clone: Its recognized antigen is unknown. No qualities accompany the bases; no much larger clone lies one base away. In the same sample, other DNA sequences code for this CDR3.

Overall study results and their limits: The authors suggested that the approach could potentially be extended to other disease states and immunological phenotypes. An earlier analysis of approximately 600 of the donors showed that most TCR beta V segments appeared in productive rearrangements either about 90% or about 30% of the time, which broadly matched IMGT annotations. The 87-base-pair reads could not distinguish some IMGT-functional V segments, including TRBV6-2 and TRBV6-3, so those segments were excluded. Most TCR sequences were observed very rarely across donors, whereas some public TCRs were present in many individuals. A further reported finding was that TCR beta sequences accurately predicted the HLA-A and HLA-B alleles for most subjects in the first cohort. Compared with the roughly 700-donor mean, donors in an Asian-associated ancestry cluster had fewer N-insertions in productive TCRs, according to a later genetic analysis. In vitro tests confirmed that a few of the cytomegalovirus-associated TCR beta chains recognize cytomegalovirus antigens. In a later analysis, HLA-associated TCR beta chains showed more clonal expansion and lower generation probabilities than non-associated chains that were equally common. Correlated functional status among segregating V segments might reflect linkage disequilibrium, but an unknown experimental factor could not be ruled out. The sequencing pipeline was judged likely to have produced a cluster of highly shared sequence variants as a technical artifact. The study listed 164 TCR beta chains as associated with cytomegalovirus. In a later analysis, several top co-occurrence clusters were reported to appear linked to parvovirus B19, influenza, CMV and Epstein-Barr virus. A later genetic analysis associated a missense DCLRE1C variant with V-gene and J-gene trimming of TCR beta chains, and an independent cohort replicated the association. The earlier analysis of a few hundred of the donors excluded roughly 16 rarely observed V segments, including chromosome 9 orphons, because counts were too low. Presence/absence analyses assumed roughly uniform sequencing depth across donors, an assumption that may not hold. The cohort was sequenced for TCR beta chains only, and without alpha or paired-chain data the features that could be detected were limited. The only immune exposure information available for the cohort was CMV serostatus. In both the original and validation cohorts, the classifier was reported to diagnose cytomegalovirus status with high specificity and sensitivity. A later analysis found that most CMV-associated TCR beta chains appeared HLA-restricted, with HLA associations seemingly driven largely by CMV exposure. HLA typing was unavailable for some donors at each locus, so association tests used only the typed subset. Specific HLA alleles were associated with around 18,000 TCR beta sequences at a false discovery rate of 0.05 in a later analysis. Strong co-occurrence of HLA alleles, especially DR and DQ, made assigning TCR associations to individual alleles difficult. According to a later analysis, TCR association rates differed among HLA loci, with DRB1 alleles showing the most associated TCRs and HLA-C alleles showing the fewest.

The chain couples TRBV7-9 to TRBJ2-5, and possibly TRBD2, on 6 matching bases. The sequenced sample consisted of PBMCs. The origin of this receptor is a male donor in good health and CMV-seronegative. The CDR3 protein sequence reads: CASSSTGGETQYF. The DNA sequence reads TGTGCCAGCAGCTCCACCGGGGGAGAGACCCAGTACTTC. Full variable domain (CDR3 extended with the reference TRBV7-9 and TRBJ2-5 proteins): DTGVSQNPRHKITKRGQNVTFRCDPISEHNRLYWYRQTLGQGPEFLTYFQNEAQLEKSRLLSDRFSAERPKGSFSTLEIQRTEQGDSAMYLCASSSTGGETQYFGPGTRLLVL.